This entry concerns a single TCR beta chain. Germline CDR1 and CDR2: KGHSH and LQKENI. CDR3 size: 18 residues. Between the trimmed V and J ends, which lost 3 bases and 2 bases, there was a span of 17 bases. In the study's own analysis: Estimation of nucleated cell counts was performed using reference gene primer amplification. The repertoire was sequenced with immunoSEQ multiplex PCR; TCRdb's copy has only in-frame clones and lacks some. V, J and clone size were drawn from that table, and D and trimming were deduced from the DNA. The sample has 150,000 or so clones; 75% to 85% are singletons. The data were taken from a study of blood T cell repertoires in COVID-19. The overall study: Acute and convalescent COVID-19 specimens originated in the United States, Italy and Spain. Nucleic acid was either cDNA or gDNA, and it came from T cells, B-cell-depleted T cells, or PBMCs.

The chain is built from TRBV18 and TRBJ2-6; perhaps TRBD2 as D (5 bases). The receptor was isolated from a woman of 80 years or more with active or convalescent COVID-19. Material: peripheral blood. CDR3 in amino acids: CASSPSDGLTTGANVLTF. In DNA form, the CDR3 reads TGTGCCAGCTCACCCTCGGACGGACTGACGACTGGGGCCAACGTCCTGACTTTC. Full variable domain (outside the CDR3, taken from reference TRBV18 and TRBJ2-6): NAGVMQNPRHLVRRRGQEARLRCSPMKGHSHVYWYRQLPEEGLKFMVYLQKENIIDESGMPKERFSAEFPKEGPSILRIQQVVRGDSAAYFCASSPSDGLTTGANVLTFGAGSRLTVL.